The rows below give T cell receptor beta chains drawn from one sample of a study of cytomegalovirus exposure and HLA in healthy donors. Sequenced by immunoSEQ multiplex PCR; TCRdb stores in-frame clones only, minus some. Found here are approximately 160,000 clones, roughly 85% of them singletons; the top ten hold approximately 10%. The sample was PBMCs. All receptors come from a man aged 18 to 29 in good health and CMV-seropositive. The CDR3 runs from the conserved cysteine through the conserved F or W. Fields, in order: J gene, CDR3 length, D gene, V gene, clone size, CDR3 DNA, CDR3 protein. A D gene is named only where the DNA matches it firmly. Size is omitted from some rows. Given values are once, few, many or a class for expanded clones.

J: TRBJ1-2; length: 14; D: .; V: TRBV5-1; size: .; DNA: TGCGCCAGCAGCTTGACAGGGCTGGGCTATGGCTACACCTTC; CDR3: CASSLTGLGYGYTF
J: TRBJ2-1; length: 13; D: .; V: TRBV11-3; size: .; DNA: TGTGCCAGCAGCTTCGGGGGATGGAATGAGCAGTTCTTC; CDR3: CASSFGGWNEQFF
J: TRBJ2-1; length: 17; D: TRBD2; V: TRBV18; size: .; DNA: TGTGCCAGCTCACCATCTAGGACTAGTGGGAGTTACAATGAGCAGTTCTTC; CDR3: CASSPSRTSGSYNEQFF
J: TRBJ2-1; length: 17; D: .; V: TRBV27; size: .; DNA: TGTGCCAGCAGTTTCGACGGGGCGGGATTCAGGTACAATGAGCAGTTCTTC; CDR3: CASSFDGAGFRYNEQFF
J: TRBJ2-5; length: 17; D: TRBD1; V: TRBV28; size: .; DNA: TGTGCCAGCAACTACGGGACAGGGATGGATCTGGGAGAGACCCAGTACTTC; CDR3: CASNYGTGMDLGETQYF
J: TRBJ2-3; length: 11; D: .; V: TRBV2; size: once; DNA: TGTGCCGAGGGGGGGGCGGATACGCAGTATTTT; CDR3: CAEGGADTQYF
J: TRBJ1-2; length: 16; D: .; V: TRBV28; size: .; DNA: TGCGCCAGCAGTTTACCGGGGTTCGGCCTTCACTATGGCTACACCTTC; CDR3: CASSLPGFGLHYGYTF
J: TRBJ1-1; length: 16; D: TRBD1; V: TRBV2; size: .; DNA: TGTGCCAGCAGTGGGGGAATCGACAGGGTGAACACTGAAGCTTTCTTT; CDR3: CASSGGIDRVNTEAFF
J: TRBJ1-1; length: 13; D: .; V: TRBV11-2; size: .; DNA: TGTGCCAGCAGCTTGGAGCGAAACACTGAAGCTTTCTTT; CDR3: CASSLERNTEAFF
J: TRBJ1-4; length: 18; D: .; V: TRBV19; size: once; DNA: TGTGCCAGTAGTATGTACTATCAAATTCCTTCAACTAATGAAAAACTGTTTTTT; CDR3: CASSMYYQIPSTNEKLFF
J: TRBJ2-2; length: 14; D: TRBD2; V: TRBV28; size: .; DNA: TGTGCCAGCAGCCCGGGGGGTAGGGACGGGGAGCTGTTTTTT; CDR3: CASSPGGRDGELFF
J: TRBJ2-2; length: 15; D: .; V: TRBV11-2; size: once; DNA: TGTGCCAGCACCCTTCGGGTTACGAACACCGGGGAGCTGTTTTTT; CDR3: CASTLRVTNTGELFF
J: TRBJ1-2; length: 12; D: .; V: TRBV7-9; size: .; DNA: TGTGCCAGCAGCTTAGGGGAGGCGGGCTACACCTTC; CDR3: CASSLGEAGYTF
J: TRBJ1-3; length: 14; D: .; V: TRBV11-2; size: .; DNA: TGTGCCAGCAGCCCGGCAGGGTCTGGAAACACCATATATTTT; CDR3: CASSPAGSGNTIYF
J: TRBJ2-2; length: 17; D: .; V: TRBV7-9; size: .; DNA: TGTGCCAGCGCACAGACCCCTAGGGGGGGAAACACCGGGGAGCTGTTTTTT; CDR3: CASAQTPRGGNTGELFF
J: TRBJ1-3; length: 15; D: .; V: TRBV9; size: .; DNA: TGTGCCAGCAGCGTAGGAGGGGGCTCTGGAAACACCATATATTTT; CDR3: CASSVGGGSGNTIYF
J: TRBJ1-5; length: 18; D: .; V: TRBV7-8; size: .; DNA: TGTGCCAGCAGCTTAGCAAATCTGGGTGGGACATCTAATCAGCCCCAGCATTTT; CDR3: CASSLANLGGTSNQPQHF
J: TRBJ2-2; length: 17; D: TRBD1; V: TRBV4-1; size: .; DNA: TGCGCCAGCAGCCCCTTCGGGACAGGGGGAAACACCGGGGAGCTGTTTTTT; CDR3: CASSPFGTGGNTGELFF
J: TRBJ1-1; length: 13; D: TRBD1; V: TRBV7-9; size: .; DNA: TGTGCCAGCAGCATCCAGGGGGGCACTGAAGCTTTCTTT; CDR3: CASSIQGGTEAFF
J: TRBJ2-3; length: 14; D: .; V: TRBV29-1; size: .; DNA: TGCAGCGTTTTGAGTGGGGGGGCCGCAGATACGCAGTATTTT; CDR3: CSVLSGGAADTQYF
J: TRBJ2-1; length: 13; D: .; V: TRBV7-2; size: .; DNA: TGTGCCAGCAGCTTAATAAGCGGAAATGAGCAGTTCTTC; CDR3: CASSLISGNEQFF
J: TRBJ1-3; length: 15; D: TRBD1; V: TRBV5-4; size: .; DNA: TGTGCCAGCAGCCACAGGGACAGCCTTGGAAACACCATATATTTT; CDR3: CASSHRDSLGNTIYF
J: TRBJ1-5; length: 13; D: .; V: TRBV5-1; size: .; DNA: TGCGCCAGCAGCCTTAATAGCAATCAGCCCCAGCATTTT; CDR3: CASSLNSNQPQHF
J: TRBJ1-2; length: 14; D: TRBD1; V: TRBV6-4; size: .; DNA: TGTGCCAGCAGTGAGCAGACAGGGCGAAGTGGCTACACCTTC; CDR3: CASSEQTGRSGYTF
J: TRBJ2-7; length: 14; D: .; V: TRBV10-3; size: .; DNA: TGTGCCATCAGTGAGTCGGACATCTCCTACGAGCAGTACTTC; CDR3: CAISESDISYEQYF
J: TRBJ2-7; length: 18; D: TRBD2; V: TRBV4-2; size: .; DNA: TGTGCCAGCAGCCAAGGTCCTAGCGGGAGTGTCGGCTCCTACGAGCAGTACTTC; CDR3: CASSQGPSGSVGSYEQYF
J: TRBJ1-1; length: 16; D: TRBD1; V: TRBV9; size: .; DNA: TGTGCCAGCAGCGTCCTCCCGGGGGCAGGGGGCACTGAAGCTTTCTTT; CDR3: CASSVLPGAGGTEAFF
J: TRBJ2-1; length: 13; D: .; V: TRBV19; size: .; DNA: TGTGCCAGTAGTGGACAGAGGTACAATGAGCAGTTCTTC; CDR3: CASSGQRYNEQFF
J: TRBJ1-2; length: 13; D: TRBD1; V: TRBV6-1; size: .; DNA: TGTGCCAGCAGTGAGTCCTGGACAGGGGTTGTCACCTTC; CDR3: CASSESWTGVVTF
J: TRBJ2-7; length: 13; D: .; V: TRBV9; size: few; DNA: TGTGCCAGCAGCCCCGAACAGGTTTACGAGCAGTACTTC; CDR3: CASSPEQVYEQYF
J: TRBJ2-2; length: 16; D: .; V: TRBV27; size: .; DNA: TGTGCCAGCAGTTCGATGACAGATACGAACACCGGGGAGCTGTTTTTT; CDR3: CASSSMTDTNTGELFF
J: TRBJ2-6; length: 17; D: .; V: TRBV7-8; size: .; DNA: TGTGCCAGCAGCTCAGACAGGAAGAGCTCTGGGGCCAACGTCCTGACTTTC; CDR3: CASSSDRKSSGANVLTF
J: TRBJ1-5; length: 15; D: .; V: TRBV6-1; size: .; DNA: TGTGCCAGCAGTGTGGGAGGGGCCAGCAATCAGCCCCAGCATTTT; CDR3: CASSVGGASNQPQHF
J: TRBJ2-1; length: 12; D: .; V: TRBV5-1; size: .; DNA: TGCGCCAGCAGCTTGCTCGGCAATGAGCAGTTCTTC; CDR3: CASSLLGNEQFF
J: TRBJ2-1; length: 16; D: TRBD2; V: TRBV7-9; size: once; DNA: TGTGCCAGCAGCTTAGCCGGGACTAGCGGGAATAATGAGCAGTTCTTC; CDR3: CASSLAGTSGNNEQFF
J: TRBJ2-7; length: 14; D: TRBD1; V: TRBV30; size: .; DNA: TGTGCCTGGGTCGAGGGGACAGGGTCCTACGAGCAGTACTTC; CDR3: CAWVEGTGSYEQYF
J: TRBJ1-1; length: 15; D: .; V: TRBV29-1; size: .; DNA: TGCAGCGTTTCCCCAACCCGCCGGGAGAACACTGAAGCTTTCTTT; CDR3: CSVSPTRRENTEAFF
J: TRBJ2-7; length: 12; D: .; V: TRBV27; size: .; DNA: TGTGCCAGCCGCGACAGAGGCTACGAGCAGTACTTC; CDR3: CASRDRGYEQYF
J: TRBJ2-7; length: 16; D: TRBD2; V: TRBV7-8; size: .; DNA: TGTGCCAGCAGCCCGCAGACTAGCGGGACTTCCTACGAGCAGTACTTC; CDR3: CASSPQTSGTSYEQYF
J: TRBJ1-2; length: 14; D: .; V: TRBV10-1; size: .; DNA: TGCGCCAGCAGGGTTCGGACGGGATTCTATGGCTACACCTTC; CDR3: CASRVRTGFYGYTF
J: TRBJ1-1; length: 11; D: .; V: TRBV20-1; size: .; DNA: TGCAGTGCTAGGGAGGTGGCTGAAGCTTTCTTT; CDR3: CSAREVAEAFF
J: TRBJ2-7; length: 17; D: .; V: TRBV10-3; size: .; DNA: TGTGCCATCAGTGATTCAGATTTGGGCAGGGGATCCTACGAGCAGTACTTC; CDR3: CAISDSDLGRGSYEQYF
J: TRBJ1-1; length: 14; D: TRBD1; V: TRBV5-1; size: .; DNA: TGCGCCAGCAGCGGGGGGACAGGGAAGACTGAAGCTTTCTTT; CDR3: CASSGGTGKTEAFF
J: TRBJ1-3; length: 15; D: TRBD1; V: TRBV15; size: .; DNA: TGTGCCACCAGCAGAGTGGGACAGGGGACAAACACCATATATTTT; CDR3: CATSRVGQGTNTIYF
J: TRBJ1-3; length: 16; D: TRBD1; V: TRBV11-2; size: .; DNA: TGTGCCAGCAGCTTCGGGACAGGCCGAGCTGGAAACACCATATATTTT; CDR3: CASSFGTGRAGNTIYF
J: TRBJ2-7; length: 14; D: .; V: TRBV4-3; size: .; DNA: TGCGCCAGCAGCCAAGATTTGGAGAGATACGAGCAGTACTTC; CDR3: CASSQDLERYEQYF
J: TRBJ2-3; length: 13; D: .; V: TRBV4-1; size: .; DNA: TGCGCCAGCAGCCAAGTGGTGAGGGATACGCAGTATTTT; CDR3: CASSQVVRDTQYF
J: TRBJ2-5; length: 21; D: TRBD1; V: TRBV23-1; size: .; DNA: TGCGCCAGCAGTCAAAAATCGACGAATTTGGACAGGCACCCGTTCTCGGAGACCCAGTACTTC; CDR3: CASSQKSTNLDRHPFSETQYF
J: TRBJ1-1; length: 13; D: .; V: TRBV5-1; size: .; DNA: TGCGCCAGCAGCTTGACGTCAAACTTCCACGCTTTCTTT; CDR3: CASSLTSNFHAFF
J: TRBJ1-3; length: 20; D: .; V: TRBV19; size: .; DNA: TGTGCCAGTAGTATCTCCATCCAATCTCCAGGGTACTTACCTGGAAACACCATATATTTT; CDR3: CASSISIQSPGYLPGNTIYF
J: TRBJ2-2; length: 16; D: TRBD2; V: TRBV6-4; size: once; DNA: TGTGCCAGCAGCGCGGACAGCGGGGGCCACACCGGGGAGCTGTTTTTT; CDR3: CASSADSGGHTGELFF